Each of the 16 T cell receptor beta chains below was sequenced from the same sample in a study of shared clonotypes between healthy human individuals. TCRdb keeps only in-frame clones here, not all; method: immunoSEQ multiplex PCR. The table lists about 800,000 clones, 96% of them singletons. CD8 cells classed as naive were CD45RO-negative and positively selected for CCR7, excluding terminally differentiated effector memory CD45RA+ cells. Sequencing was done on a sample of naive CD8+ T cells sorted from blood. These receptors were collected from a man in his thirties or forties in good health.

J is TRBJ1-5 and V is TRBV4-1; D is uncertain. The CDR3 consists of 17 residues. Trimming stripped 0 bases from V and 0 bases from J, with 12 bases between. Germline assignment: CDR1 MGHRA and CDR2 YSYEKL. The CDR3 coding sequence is TGCGCCAGCAGCCAAGAAGGTTACGGCTATAGCAATCAGCCCCAGCATTTT. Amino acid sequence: CASSQEGYGYSNQPQHF.

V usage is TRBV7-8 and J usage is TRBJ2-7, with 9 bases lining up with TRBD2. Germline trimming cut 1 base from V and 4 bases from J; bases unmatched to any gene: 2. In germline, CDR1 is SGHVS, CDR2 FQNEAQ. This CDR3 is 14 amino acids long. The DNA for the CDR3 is TGTGCCAGCAGCTTAGAGCTAGCGGGGTACGAGCAGTACTTC. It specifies CASSLELAGYEQYF.

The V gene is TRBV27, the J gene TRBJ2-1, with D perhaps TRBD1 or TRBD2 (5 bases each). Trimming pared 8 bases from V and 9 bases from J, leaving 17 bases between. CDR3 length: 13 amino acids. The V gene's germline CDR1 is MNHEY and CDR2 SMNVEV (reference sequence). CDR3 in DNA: TGTGCCAGCGGCTGGGGACCGGGGAGTGAGCAGTTCTTC. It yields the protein CASGWGPGSEQFF.

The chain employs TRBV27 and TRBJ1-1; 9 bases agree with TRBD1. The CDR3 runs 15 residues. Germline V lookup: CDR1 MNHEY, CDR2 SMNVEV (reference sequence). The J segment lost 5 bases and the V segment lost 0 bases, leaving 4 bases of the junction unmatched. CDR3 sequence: CASSLSTGGRTEAFF. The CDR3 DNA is TGTGCCAGCAGTTTATCGACAGGGGGTCGGACTGAAGCTTTCTTT.

The CDR3 coding sequence is TGTGCCAGCAGAGAGACCCCTCCCGGGACATCGTCCTACGAGCAGTACTTC. Translation: CASRETPPGTSSYEQYF. The chain uses TRBV28 and TRBJ2-7, with a possible D match to TRBD1 (6 bases). The CDR3 sequence is 17 residues long. Germline CDR1 and CDR2: MDHEN and SYDVKM. V was shortened by 6 bases and J by 1 base, with 22 bases between the two germline ends.

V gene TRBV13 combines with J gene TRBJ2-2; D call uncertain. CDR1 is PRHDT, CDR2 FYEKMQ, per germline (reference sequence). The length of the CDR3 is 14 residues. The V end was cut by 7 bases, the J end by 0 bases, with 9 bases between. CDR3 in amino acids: CASTGSTNTGELFF. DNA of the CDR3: TGTGCCAGCACTGGGTCGACGAACACCGGGGAGCTGTTTTTT.

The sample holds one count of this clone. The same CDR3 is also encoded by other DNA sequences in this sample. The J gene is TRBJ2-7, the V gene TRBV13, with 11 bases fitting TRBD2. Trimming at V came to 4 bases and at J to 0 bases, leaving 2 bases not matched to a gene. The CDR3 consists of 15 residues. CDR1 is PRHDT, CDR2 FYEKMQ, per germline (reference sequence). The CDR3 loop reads CASSSTSGDSYEQYF. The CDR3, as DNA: TGTGCCAGCAGCTCGACTAGCGGGGACTCCTACGAGCAGTACTTC.

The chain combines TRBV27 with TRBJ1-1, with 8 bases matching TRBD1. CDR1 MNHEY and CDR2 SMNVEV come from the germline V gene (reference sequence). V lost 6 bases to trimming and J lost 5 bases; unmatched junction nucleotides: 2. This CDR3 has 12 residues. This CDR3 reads CASRNRGTEAFF. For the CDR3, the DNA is TGTGCCAGCAGAAACAGGGGGACTGAAGCTTTCTTT.

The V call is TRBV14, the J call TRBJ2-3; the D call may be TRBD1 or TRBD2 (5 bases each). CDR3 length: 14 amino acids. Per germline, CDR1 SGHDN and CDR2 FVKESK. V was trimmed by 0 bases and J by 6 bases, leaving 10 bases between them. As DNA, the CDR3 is TGTGCCAGCAGCCAAGATCCGGGGACGGATACGCAGTATTTT. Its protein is CASSQDPGTDTQYF.

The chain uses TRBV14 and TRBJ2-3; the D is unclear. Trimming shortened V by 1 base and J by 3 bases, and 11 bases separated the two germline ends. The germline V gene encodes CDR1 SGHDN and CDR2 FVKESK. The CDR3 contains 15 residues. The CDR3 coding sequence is TGTGCCAGCAGCCAAGGGAGAACCTGGACAGATACGCAGTATTTT. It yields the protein CASSQGRTWTDTQYF.

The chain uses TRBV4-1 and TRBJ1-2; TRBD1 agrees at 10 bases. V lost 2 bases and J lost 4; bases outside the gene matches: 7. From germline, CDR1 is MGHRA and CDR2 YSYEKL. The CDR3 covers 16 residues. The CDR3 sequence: CASSQRQGALAYGYTF. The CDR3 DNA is TGCGCCAGCAGCCAAAGACAGGGGGCGCTTGCCTATGGCTACACCTTC.

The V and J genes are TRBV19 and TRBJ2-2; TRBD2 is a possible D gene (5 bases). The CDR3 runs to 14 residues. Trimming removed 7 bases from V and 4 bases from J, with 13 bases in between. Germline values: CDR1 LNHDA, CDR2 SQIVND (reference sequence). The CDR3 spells CASTSSSGTGELFF. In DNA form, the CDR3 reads TGTGCCAGTACTTCGAGCAGCGGCACCGGGGAGCTGTTTTTT.

The CDR3 loop is CASSQTPPRQGRDTQYF. Here the CDR3 DNA reads TGTGCCAGCAGCCAAACCCCCCCCCGTCAAGGGAGGGATACGCAGTATTTT. This chain joins TRBV14 and TRBJ2-3; possibly TRBD2 for D (6 bases). V was pared by 2 bases and J by 6 bases, with 21 bases between. The germline gives CDR1 SGHDN, CDR2 FVKESK. This CDR3 is 17 amino acids long.

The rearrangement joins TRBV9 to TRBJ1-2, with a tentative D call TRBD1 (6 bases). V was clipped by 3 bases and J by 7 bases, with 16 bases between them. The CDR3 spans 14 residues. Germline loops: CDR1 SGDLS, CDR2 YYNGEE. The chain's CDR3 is CASSETGIKAGYTF. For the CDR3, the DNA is TGTGCCAGCAGCGAAACAGGGATTAAAGCTGGCTACACCTTC.

The CDR3 loop is CASSLGAGVNEQFF. As DNA, the CDR3 is TGTGCCAGCAGCTTAGGAGCGGGAGTAAATGAGCAGTTCTTC. This sequence joins TRBV11-3 and TRBJ2-1; 8 bases line up with TRBD2. In germline, CDR1 is SGHNT, CDR2 YENEEA. J was trimmed by 7 bases and V by 1 base; bases with no gene match: 3. The CDR3 covers 14 residues. Using reference TRBV11-3 and TRBJ2-1 for the parts outside the CDR3, the full variable domain is EAGVVQSPRYKIIEKKQPVAFWCNPISGHNTLYWYLQNLGQGPELLIRYENEEAVDDSQLPKDRFSAERLKGVDSTLKIQPAELGDSAVYLCASSLGAGVNEQFFGPGTRLTVL.

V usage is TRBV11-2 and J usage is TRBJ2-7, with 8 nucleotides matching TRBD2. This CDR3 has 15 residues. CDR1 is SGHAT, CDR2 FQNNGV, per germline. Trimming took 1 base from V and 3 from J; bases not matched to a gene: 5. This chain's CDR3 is CASSLATSEHYEQYF. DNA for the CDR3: TGTGCCAGCAGCTTAGCGACTAGCGAACACTACGAGCAGTACTTC. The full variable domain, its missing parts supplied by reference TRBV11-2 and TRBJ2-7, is EAGVAQSPRYKIIEKRQSVAFWCNPISGHATLYWYQQILGQGPKLLIQFQNNGVVDDSQLPKDRFSAERLKGVDSTLKIQPAKLEDSAVYLCASSLATSEHYEQYFGPGTRLTVT.